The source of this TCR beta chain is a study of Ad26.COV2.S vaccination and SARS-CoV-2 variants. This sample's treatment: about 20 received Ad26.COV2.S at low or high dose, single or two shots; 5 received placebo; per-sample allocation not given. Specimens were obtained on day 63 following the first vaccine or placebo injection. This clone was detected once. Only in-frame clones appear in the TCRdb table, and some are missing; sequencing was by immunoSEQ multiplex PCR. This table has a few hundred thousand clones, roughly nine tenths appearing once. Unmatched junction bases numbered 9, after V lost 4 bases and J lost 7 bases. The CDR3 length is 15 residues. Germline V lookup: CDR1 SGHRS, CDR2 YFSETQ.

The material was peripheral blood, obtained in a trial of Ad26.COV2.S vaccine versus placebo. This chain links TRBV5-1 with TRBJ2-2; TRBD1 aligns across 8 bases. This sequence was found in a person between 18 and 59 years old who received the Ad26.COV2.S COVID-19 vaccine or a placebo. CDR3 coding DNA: TGCGCCAGCAGCGGTGACAGGGGTTTCAACGGGGAGCTGTTTTTT. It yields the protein CASSGDRGFNGELFF.